The rows below give T cell receptor beta chains drawn from one sample of a study of blood T cells in healthy people across ages. TCRdb re-called the 5' RACE reads with MiXCR, one entry per CDR3 protein. Of about 780,000 distinct CDR3 sequences in the sample, about half were seen once. Sequencing was carried out using blood. Receptors were obtained from a man older than 75 in good health. Both conserved end residues are part of each CDR3.

v_call: TRBV6-4
cdr3_aa: CASSETGDYNEQFF

v_call: TRBV13
cdr3_aa: CASSIPGRENEQYF

v_call: TRBV6-1
cdr3_aa: CASSDGGSPSYEQYF

v_call: TRBV6-6
cdr3_aa: CASTPRETYEKLFF

v_call: TRBV2
cdr3_aa: CASREYTGELFF

v_call: TRBV5-1
cdr3_aa: CASSLGALAGGEQYF

v_call: TRBV2
cdr3_aa: CASSDKRRASSGGLTDTQYF

v_call: TRBV29-1
cdr3_aa: CSVANAGTGGVTYEQYF

v_call: TRBV7-2
cdr3_aa: CASNPGQGSSIQYF

v_call: TRBV7-9
cdr3_aa: CASSLSFDRGRTDTQYF

v_call: TRBV12-3/TRBV12-4
cdr3_aa: CASSLRAGAEADEQFF

v_call: TRBV12-3/TRBV12-4
cdr3_aa: CASSVGLSGNTIYF

v_call: TRBV7-9
cdr3_aa: CASSLGSGRIGDTQYF

v_call: TRBV7-2
cdr3_aa: CASCYGTRQETQYF

v_call: TRBV7-9
cdr3_aa: CASSPRAVHTGELFF

v_call: TRBV6-5
cdr3_aa: CASSSGGPHSYEQYF

v_call: TRBV11-1
cdr3_aa: CASSLPAGPWYF

v_call: TRBV10-3
cdr3_aa: CAISGPTGRGTGELFF

v_call: TRBV9
cdr3_aa: CASSALGWVNEQFF

v_call: TRBV20-1
cdr3_aa: CSASGTPNTDTQYF

v_call: TRBV6-1
cdr3_aa: CASSEQAALAKNIQYF

v_call: TRBV5-1
cdr3_aa: CASSLILSGRADEQFF

v_call: TRBV29-1
cdr3_aa: CSVEGTISGSSNEQFF

v_call: TRBV29-1
cdr3_aa: CSVLSGSGYEQFF

v_call: TRBV12-3/TRBV12-4
cdr3_aa: CASSLAGASYERYF

v_call: TRBV29-1
cdr3_aa: CSVFKSAGAAREQFF

v_call: TRBV29-1
cdr3_aa: CSAKLADHPDTQYF

v_call: TRBV7-2
cdr3_aa: CASSPVQGRANSPLHF

v_call: TRBV10-3
cdr3_aa: CAIKGAGTSYEQYF

v_call: TRBV11-2
cdr3_aa: CASRPGGAYEQYF

v_call: TRBV10-3
cdr3_aa: CAISGTGQDTQYF

v_call: TRBV29-1
cdr3_aa: CSVDGVERTEAFF

v_call: TRBV7-2
cdr3_aa: CASSATGVDTQYF

v_call: TRBV29-1
cdr3_aa: CSVERQGDEQYF

v_call: TRBV9
cdr3_aa: CASSVEGAALSYERYF

v_call: TRBV6-2/TRBV6-3
cdr3_aa: CASSQTSPSYNEQFF

v_call: TRBV4-1
cdr3_aa: CASSQDWARGVQETQYF

v_call: TRBV27
cdr3_aa: CASSPTGDGYTF

v_call: TRBV20-1
cdr3_aa: CSAPSPGGRTGELFF

v_call: TRBV2
cdr3_aa: CASSVAYEQYF

v_call: TRBV5-1
cdr3_aa: CASSLDGLASETQYF

v_call: TRBV28
cdr3_aa: CASSLYGTLSGELFF

v_call: TRBV5-1
cdr3_aa: CASSPGQPNTEAFF

v_call: TRBV5-1
cdr3_aa: CASSLTDGRAYEQYF

v_call: TRBV13
cdr3_aa: CASSARKANLAGESPRNIQYF